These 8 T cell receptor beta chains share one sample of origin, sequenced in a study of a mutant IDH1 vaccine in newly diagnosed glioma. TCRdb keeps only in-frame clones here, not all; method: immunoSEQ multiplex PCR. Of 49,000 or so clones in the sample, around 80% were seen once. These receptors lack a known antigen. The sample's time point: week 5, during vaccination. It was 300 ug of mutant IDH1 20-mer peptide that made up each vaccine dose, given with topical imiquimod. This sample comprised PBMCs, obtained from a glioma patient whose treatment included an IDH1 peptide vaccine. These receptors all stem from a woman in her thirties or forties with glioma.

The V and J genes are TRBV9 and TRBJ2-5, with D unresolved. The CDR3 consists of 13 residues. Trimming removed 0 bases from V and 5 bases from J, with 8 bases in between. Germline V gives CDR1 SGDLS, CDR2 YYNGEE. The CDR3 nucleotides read TGTGCCAGCAGCGTAGAGGGCTCGGAGACCCAGTACTTC. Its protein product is CASSVEGSETQYF.

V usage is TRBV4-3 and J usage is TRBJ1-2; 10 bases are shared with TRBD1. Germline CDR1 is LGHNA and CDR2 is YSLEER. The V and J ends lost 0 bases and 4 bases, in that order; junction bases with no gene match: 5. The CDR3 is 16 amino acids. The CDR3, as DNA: TGCGCCAGCAGCCAAGAGACAGGGGGCGCAGGCTATGGCTACACCTTC. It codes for CASSQETGGAGYGYTF.

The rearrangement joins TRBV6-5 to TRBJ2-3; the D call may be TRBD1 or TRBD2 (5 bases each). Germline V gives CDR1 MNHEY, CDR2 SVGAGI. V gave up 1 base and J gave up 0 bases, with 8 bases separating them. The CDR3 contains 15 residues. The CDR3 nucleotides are TGTGCCAGCAGTTACTTGGGGACCAGCACAGATACGCAGTATTTT. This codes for CASSYLGTSTDTQYF.

As DNA, the CDR3 is TGTGCCAGCAGCTTGTCGGCAGATACGCAGTATTTT. Translating it yields CASSLSADTQYF. The chain links TRBV5-5 to TRBJ2-3; D is uncertain. The V gene lost 1 base and the J gene lost 4 bases, with 4 bases spanning the gap. The germline V gene encodes CDR1 SGHKS and CDR2 YYEKEE (reference sequence). The CDR3 is made up of 12 amino acids.

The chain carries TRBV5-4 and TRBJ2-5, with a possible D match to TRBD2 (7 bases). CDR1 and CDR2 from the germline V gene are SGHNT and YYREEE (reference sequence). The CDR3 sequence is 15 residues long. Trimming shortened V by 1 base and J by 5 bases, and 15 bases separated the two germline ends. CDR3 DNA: TGTGCCAGCAGCTTGAATACGGGGAGGGGGGAGACCCAGTACTTC. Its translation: CASSLNTGRGETQYF.

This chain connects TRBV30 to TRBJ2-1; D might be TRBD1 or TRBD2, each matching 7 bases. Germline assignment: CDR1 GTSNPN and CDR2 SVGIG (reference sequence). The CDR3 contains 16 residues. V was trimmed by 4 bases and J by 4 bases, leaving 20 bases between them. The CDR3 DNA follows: TGTGCCTGGACCCGACAGGGAGGGGCCTATTACAATGAGCAGTTCTTC. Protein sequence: CAWTRQGGAYYNEQFF.

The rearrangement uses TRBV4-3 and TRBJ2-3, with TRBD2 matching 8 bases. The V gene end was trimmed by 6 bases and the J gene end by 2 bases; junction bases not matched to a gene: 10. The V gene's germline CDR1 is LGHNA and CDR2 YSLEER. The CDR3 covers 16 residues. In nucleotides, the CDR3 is TGCGCCAGCAGTCAAATTAGCGGGGTATACACAGATACGCAGTATTTT. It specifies CASSQISGVYTDTQYF.

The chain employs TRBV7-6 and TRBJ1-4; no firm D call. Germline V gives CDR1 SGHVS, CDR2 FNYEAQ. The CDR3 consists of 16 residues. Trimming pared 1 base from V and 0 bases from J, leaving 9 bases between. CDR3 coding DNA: TGTGCCAGCAGCTTAGGCGCAGCCGCAACTAATGAAAAACTGTTTTTT. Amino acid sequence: CASSLGAAATNEKLFF.